The clone carrying this TCR beta chain was found once. Its antigen is unidentified. These data come from a study of CD8+ T cells in alopecia areata. Treatment denoted: oral pan-JAK inhibitor, 5-10 mg twice daily. Investigators isolated RNA and reverse transcribed it into cDNA to act as the sequencing template. Sequencing used immunoSEQ multiplex PCR; TCRdb keeps in-frame clones, though not all of them. The table has hundreds of thousands of clones, over 45% seen once; the top ten hold around 0.92%. Trimming pared 5 bases from V and 1 base from J, leaving 17 bases between. Per the germline V gene, CDR1 is LNHDA and CDR2 is SQIVND (reference sequence). The CDR3 extends over 16 amino acids. General observations from the study: Across lesional scalp, and particularly alopecia totalis/universalis, clonality surpassed that of normal scalp. Scalp sample data also include resident alphabeta T cells from normal skin. How baseline CD8+ expansion relates to response remains uncertain (there was one nonresponder).

The clonotype originates from a human donor with alopecia areata. This specimen consisted of CD4+ T cells sorted from blood, obtained at week 52, from a patient treated with tofacitinib. The chain uses TRBV19 and TRBJ2-5; a possible D gene is TRBD1 (6 bases). In nucleotides, the CDR3 is TGTGCCAGTAGTCCGTCGAGCACAGGGCCCCAAGAGACCCAGTACTTC. This codes for CASSPSSTGPQETQYF. The variable domain in full, completed from reference TRBV19 and TRBJ2-5, reads DGGITQSPKYLFRKEGQNVTLSCEQNLNHDAMYWYRQDPGQGLRLIYYSQIVNDFQKGDIAEGYSVSREKKESFPLTVTSAQKNPTAFYLCASSPSSTGPQETQYFGPGTRLLVL.